This T cell receptor (beta chain) was observed in a study of blood T cell repertoires in COVID-19. Across the whole study: Sample material is recorded as cDNA or gDNA derived from T cells, B-cell-depleted T cells, or PBMCs.

Germline loops: CDR1 MGHDK, CDR2 SYGVNS. The CDR3 runs to 14 residues. The V and J ends lost 5 bases and 7 bases, in that order; junction bases with no gene match: 9. Under the authors' procedure: The authors estimated nucleated cell counts from reference gene primer amplification. Clones were sequenced by immunoSEQ multiplex PCR, and TCRdb holds only the in-frame ones, with some missing. V, J and clone size are taken as reported in that table, and D and trimming were inferred from the DNA itself. The sample yields under 250,000 clones, 87% seen once. This clone was seen a few times. Everyone who took part was roughly 18 to 100 years old, and they came from fewer than 25 US areas. Among Cohort 3 donors, those recovered had two negative PCRs, clearance, or symptom resolution.

The clonotype was recovered from a young man who had recovered from COVID-19. This chain joins TRBV25-1 and TRBJ1-2; 8 bases agree with TRBD1. Sequences were obtained from PBMCs or T cells enriched from blood (not recorded which). Written as DNA, the CDR3 is TGTGCCAGCAGTCATGCGGACAGGGATGGTGGCTACACCTTC. Translated: CASSHADRDGGYTF.